This TCR beta chain was captured in a study of regulatory T cells in long-lasting Graves disease (TCRdb year 2021). Some background on the complete study: Persistent Graves' disease was defined as antithyroid drug treatment for over 5 years with persistently positive TSH receptor autoantibodies. A total of around 35 samples were covered by TCR sequencing, comprising some 13 persistent and around 20 newly diagnosed Graves' disease patients. This study used TCR sequencing and RNA sequencing of peripheral blood to compare persistent Graves' disease patients against newly diagnosed Graves' disease patients. The study was conducted in China and was registered as a clinical trial. Antithyroid drugs had been taken for about 9.7 years on average by persistent Graves' disease patients in the clinical cohort.

Taken with the paper, the label for time point translates to: persistent/refractory GD, antithyroid drugs over 5 years with positive TRAb. RNA was extracted from PBMCs in TRIzol for both TCR sequencing and RNA sequencing. The diagnosis of Graves' disease was made according to American Thyroid Association guidelines. The patients came from an endocrinology department in Xi'an, China. From each patient, about 9 milliliters of peripheral blood was collected into an EDTA anticoagulant tube. Ficoll Paque Plus density gradient separation was used to isolate PBMCs, and no further T cell sorting was done. An Agilent 2100 Bioanalyzer and agarose gel were used to check RNA quality, and a NanoDrop 2000 was used to measure RNA concentration. Relative to germline, V is missing 4 bases and J is missing 7 bases, with 9 bases of the junction outside any gene match. The CDR3, from cysteine to phenylalanine, totals 15 residues. Of the read, only the CDR3 DNA is kept; its 45 bases are in frame from base 1. The CDR1 and CDR2 encoded by the germline V gene are MNHNS and SASEGT.

This clonotype was counted at least ten times. This clone's antigen is unknown. It has no much larger one-base neighbor in the sample; base qualities were not kept. Overall results and qualifications from the work: Peripheral blood alone was examined, since thyroid tissue, which constituted the primary lesion, could not be accessed. Only the TCR beta chain was sequenced and analyzed. TRBV28, TRBJ1-2 and TRBJ2-5 were preferentially used in persistent disease, while TRBV20-1 and TRBJ2-1 were favored in newly diagnosed disease. Persistent patients shared more public clonotypes among themselves (around 3,000) than newly diagnosed patients did (roughly 910). Lower TCR Shannon entropy and fewer highly expanded clones were observed in persistent Graves' disease patients than in newly diagnosed patients, which suggested clonal expansion. The authors acknowledged the small sample size as a limitation that may reduce accuracy.

Library preparation was by multiplex PCR. The instrument was an Illumina HiSeq 4000. TCR beta libraries were built with iRepertoire HTBI primers and Arm-PCR amplification of CDR3 regions. Gel purification was performed on PCR products prior to sequencing. The original methods were these. Gene usage analysis of CDR3 amino acid clonotypes relied on the approximately 62 TRBV and more than twelve TRBJ segments identified across samples. COPE and FqMerger were used to merge filtered high-quality paired reads into contigs. BLAST was used to align contigs to the IMGT TRBV, TRBD and TRBJ reference genes, and CDR3 was defined following IMGT. Any clonotype with a frequency above 0.1% was classified as a highly expanded clone. Shannon entropy served as the measure of repertoire diversity, while the Gini coefficient captured V-J evenness. A clonotype was considered public if more than one individual shared it. TCRdb took the public reads, trimmed them with fastp at Q25, ran MiXCR for clone calling and kept in-frame beta chains. One record per CDR3 amino acid sequence lists the most common genes and DNA. TCRdb's processing, not the authors', yielded these V and J calls. The sample table records a few hundred thousand distinct CDR3 sequences; around 24% of these occur just once. The ten largest clones add up to 26% of the sample.

The chain is made from TRBV6-1 and TRBJ1-2, and 10 junction bases match TRBD1. Sequenced material: peripheral blood mononuclear cells (PBMCs), taken when the disease was refractory, from a patient treated with antithyroid drugs. The sequence came from a female donor with Graves disease. The CDR3: CASSGMTGGMVGYTF. The nucleotide sequence reads TGTGCCAGCAGTGGGATGACAGGGGGCATGGTTGGCTACACCTTC.